This T cell receptor (beta chain) comes out of a study of T-cell memory formation after mild COVID-19. Points from the study as a whole: Contracting clones, day 15 to 85, had balanced CD4/CD8, and later expanders favored CD4+.

Trimming took 9 bases from V and 0 from J, leaving 11 bases between them. This CDR3 is built from 13 residues. Germline loops: CDR1 WNHNN, CDR2 SYGVQD (reference sequence). TCR alpha and TCR beta cDNA libraries carrying sample barcodes and UMIs were produced by 5'RACE using constant-segment primers. TCRdb passed the 5' RACE reads through MiXCR, listing each CDR3 protein once. Of hundreds of thousands of distinct CDR3 sequences in the sample, about 20% were seen once. In regard to this clonotype: Its antigen is not identified.

Specimen: PBMCs or a T cell subset sorted from them (not recorded which). The V call is TRBV10-1, the J call TRBJ1-1; no clear D gene. This clonotype was obtained from an adult woman who had mild COVID-19 (a few samples of this study predate the infection). Cell type and time point are not known. The CDR3 sequence: CASPGRLNTEAFF. For the CDR3, the DNA is TGCGCCAGTCCTGGACGGCTGAACACTGAAGCTTTCTTT.